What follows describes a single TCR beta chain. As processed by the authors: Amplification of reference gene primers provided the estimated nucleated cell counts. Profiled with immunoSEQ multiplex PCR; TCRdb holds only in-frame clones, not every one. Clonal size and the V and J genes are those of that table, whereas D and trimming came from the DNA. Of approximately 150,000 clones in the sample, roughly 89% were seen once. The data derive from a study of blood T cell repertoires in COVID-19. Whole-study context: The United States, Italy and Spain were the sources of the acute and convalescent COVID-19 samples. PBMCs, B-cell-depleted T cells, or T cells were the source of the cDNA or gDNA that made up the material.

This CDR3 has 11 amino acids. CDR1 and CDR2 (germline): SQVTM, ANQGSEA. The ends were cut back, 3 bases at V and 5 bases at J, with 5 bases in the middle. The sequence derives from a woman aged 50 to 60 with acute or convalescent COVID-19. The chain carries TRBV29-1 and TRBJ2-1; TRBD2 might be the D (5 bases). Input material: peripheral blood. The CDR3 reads CSVDSDNEQFF. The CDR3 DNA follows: TGCAGCGTTGATAGCGACAATGAGCAGTTCTTC.